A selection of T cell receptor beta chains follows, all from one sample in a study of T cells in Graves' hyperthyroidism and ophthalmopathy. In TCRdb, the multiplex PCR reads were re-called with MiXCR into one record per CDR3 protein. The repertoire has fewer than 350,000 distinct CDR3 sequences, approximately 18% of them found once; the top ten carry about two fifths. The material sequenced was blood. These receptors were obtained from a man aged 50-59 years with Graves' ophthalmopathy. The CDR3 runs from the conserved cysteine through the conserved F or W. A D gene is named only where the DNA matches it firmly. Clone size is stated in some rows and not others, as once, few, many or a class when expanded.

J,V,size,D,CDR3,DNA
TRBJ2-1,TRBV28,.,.,CASTWGTQYNEQFF,TGTGCCAGCACCTGGGGGACGCAGTACAATGAGCAGTTCTTC
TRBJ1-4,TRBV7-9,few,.,CASSLGAGEKLFF,TGTGCCAGCAGCTTAGGGGCAGGCGAAAAACTGTTTTTT
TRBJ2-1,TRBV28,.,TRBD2,CASTLDSGIGNEQFF,TGTGCCAGTACCTTGGATAGCGGGATCGGAAATGAGCAGTTCTTC
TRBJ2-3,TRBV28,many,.,CASRLSTDTQYF,TGTGCCAGCCGATTATCAACGGATACGCAGTATTTT
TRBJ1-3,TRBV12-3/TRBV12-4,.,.,CASSSDLSGNTIYF,TGTGCCAGCAGTTCGGACCTCTCTGGAAACACCATATATTTT
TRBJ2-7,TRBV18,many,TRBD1,CASCPGQGLYEQYF,TGTGCCAGCTGCCCGGGACAGGGGCTCTACGAGCAGTACTTC
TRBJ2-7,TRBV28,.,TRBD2,CASSPAGTSGRNEQYF,TGTGCCAGCAGTCCGGCCGGGACTAGCGGAAGAAACGAGCAGTACTTC
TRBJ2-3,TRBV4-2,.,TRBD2,CASSQASGDTDTQYF,TGTGCCAGCAGCCAAGCTAGCGGGGACACAGATACGCAGTATTTT
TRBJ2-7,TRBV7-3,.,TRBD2,CASSQTSGRVIPYEQYF,TGTGCCAGCAGCCAGACTAGCGGGAGGGTTATTCCCTACGAGCAGTACTTC
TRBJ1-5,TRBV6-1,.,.,CATSDGYSNQPQHF,TGTGCCACCAGTGATGGTTATAGCAATCAGCCCCAGCATTTT
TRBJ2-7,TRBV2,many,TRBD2,CASSDQSGRVYEQYF,TGTGCCAGCAGTGATCAGAGCGGGAGGGTATACGAGCAGTACTTC
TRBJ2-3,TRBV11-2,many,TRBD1,CASSRRDRSTDTQYF,TGTGCCAGCAGCCGCCGGGACAGGAGCACAGATACGCAGTATTTT
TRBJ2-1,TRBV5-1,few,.,CASSLAGLLKVNEQFF,TGCGCCAGCAGCTTGGCCGGTCTTTTGAAGGTTAATGAGCAGTTCTTC
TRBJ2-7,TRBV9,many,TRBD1,CASSRAGTDAYEQYF,TGTGCCAGCAGCAGAGCCGGGACAGACGCCTACGAGCAGTACTTC
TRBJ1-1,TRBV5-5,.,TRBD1,CASSLEGQGAEAFF,TGTGCCAGCAGCTTGGAGGGACAGGGGGCTGAAGCTTTCTTT
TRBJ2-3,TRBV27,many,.,CASSFLRSFSTDTQYF,TGTGCCAGCAGTTTTTTGAGGAGCTTTAGCACAGATACGCAGTATTTT
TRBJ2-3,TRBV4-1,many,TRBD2,CASSDRGGSIDTQYF,TGCGCCAGCAGTGACCGCGGGGGATCAATAGATACGCAGTATTTT
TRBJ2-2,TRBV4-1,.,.,CASSQDLVGANTGELFF,TGCGCCAGCAGCCAAGATCTCGTGGGGGCGAACACCGGGGAGCTGTTTTTT
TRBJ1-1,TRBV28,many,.,CASSTGFASTEAFF,TGTGCCAGCAGTACAGGGTTCGCTTCCACTGAAGCTTTCTTT
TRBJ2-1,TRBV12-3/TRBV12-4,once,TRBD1,CASSSWGDRGVNEQFF,TGTGCCAGCAGCTCCTGGGGGGACAGGGGGGTCAATGAGCAGTTCTTC
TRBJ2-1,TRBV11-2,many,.,CASSLVLNEQFF,TGTGCCAGCAGCTTAGTCTTGAATGAGCAGTTCTTC
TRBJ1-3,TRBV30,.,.,CASPDRSSGNTIYF,TGTGCCTCCCCGGACAGAAGCTCTGGAAACACCATATATTTT
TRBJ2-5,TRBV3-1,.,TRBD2,CASSQLGLAGGETQYF,TGTGCCAGCAGCCAACTGGGACTAGCGGGAGGAGAGACCCAGTACTTC
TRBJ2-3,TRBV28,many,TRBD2,CASSLSPGLAGVLSQYF,TGTGCCAGCAGTTTATCCCCGGGACTAGCGGGAGTTTTATCGCAGTATTTT
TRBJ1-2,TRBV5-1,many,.,CASSLSNRDGYTF,TGCGCCAGCAGCTTGTCGAACAGGGATGGCTACACCTTC
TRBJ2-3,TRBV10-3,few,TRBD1,CAISSGGRADTQYF,TGTGCCATCAGCTCAGGGGGTCGGGCAGATACGCAGTATTTT
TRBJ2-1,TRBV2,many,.,CASMLFSGLSYNEQFF,TGTGCCAGCATGCTGTTTAGCGGCCTCTCCTACAATGAGCAGTTCTTC
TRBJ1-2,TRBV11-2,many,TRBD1,CASSFRGTNYGYTF,TGTGCCAGCAGCTTCAGGGGGACGAACTATGGCTACACCTTC
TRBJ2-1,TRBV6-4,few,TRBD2,CASSASGLAGPNEQFF,TGTGCCAGCAGTGCCTCGGGACTAGCGGGACCTAATGAGCAGTTCTTC
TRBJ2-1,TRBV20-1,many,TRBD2,CSFQSGEGYNEQFF,TGCAGCTTCCAAAGCGGGGAGGGGTACAATGAGCAGTTCTTC
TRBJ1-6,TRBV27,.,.,CASSLSPGDTLNSPLHF,TGTGCCAGCAGTTTAAGCCCGGGGGACACCTTGAATTCACCCCTCCACTTT
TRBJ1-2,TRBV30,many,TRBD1,CASHRDRATNYGYTF,TGTGCCTCCCACCGGGACAGGGCTACTAACTATGGCTACACCTTC
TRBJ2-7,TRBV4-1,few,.,CASSQEGTGSYEQYF,TGCGCCAGCAGCCAAGAGGGGACCGGGAGCTACGAGCAGTACTTC
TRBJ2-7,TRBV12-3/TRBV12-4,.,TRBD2,CASSFSGSIVEQYF,TGTGCCAGCAGTTTTAGCGGGAGCATTGTCGAGCAGTACTTC
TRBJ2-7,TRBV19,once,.,CASSLGGTVAYEQYF,TGTGCCAGTAGTTTGGGCGGGACAGTTGCCTACGAGCAGTACTTC
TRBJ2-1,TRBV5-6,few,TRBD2,CASSFKREGRYEQFF,TGTGCCAGCAGCTTCAAGCGGGAGGGCCGTTATGAGCAGTTCTTC
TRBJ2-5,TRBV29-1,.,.,CSVLRSRAETQETQYF,TGCAGCGTCCTCCGCAGCAGGGCCGAGACCCAAGAGACCCAGTACTTC
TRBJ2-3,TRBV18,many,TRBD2,CASSPRSGSGTDTQYF,TGTGCCAGCTCACCACGTAGCGGGAGCGGTACAGATACGCAGTATTTT
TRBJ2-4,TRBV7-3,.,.,CASSLTPLGAGNIQYF,TGTGCCAGCAGCTTAACCCCGCTGGGGGCGGGAAACATTCAGTACTTC
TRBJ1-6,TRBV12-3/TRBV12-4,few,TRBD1,CARQGDKNSPLHF,TGTGCCAGACAGGGGGATAAAAATTCACCCCTCCACTTT
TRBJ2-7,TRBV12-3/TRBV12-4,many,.,CASSLGGTSSGASRIYEQYF,TGTGCCAGCAGTTTGGGGGGCACGAGTTCAGGTGCTAGCAGAATCTACGAGCAGTACTTC
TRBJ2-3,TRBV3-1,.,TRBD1,CASSHGTEYTDTQYF,TGTGCCAGCAGCCACGGGACAGAGTACACAGATACGCAGTATTTT
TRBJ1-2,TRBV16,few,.,CASSQSRNGYTF,TGTGCCAGCAGCCAATCAAGGAATGGCTACACCTTC
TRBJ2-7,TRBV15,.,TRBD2,CATSRPSTSGSPHEQYF,TGTGCCACCAGCAGACCTTCGACTAGCGGGAGTCCCCACGAGCAGTACTTC
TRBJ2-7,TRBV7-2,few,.,CASSLSELLGEQYF,TGTGCCAGCAGCTTATCGGAGCTGCTGGGCGAGCAGTACTTC
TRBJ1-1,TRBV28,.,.,CASGFGGGNTEAFF,TGTGCCAGCGGTTTTGGGGGCGGGAACACTGAAGCTTTCTTT
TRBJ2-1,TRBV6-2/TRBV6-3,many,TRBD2,CASRTFGGSGGNEQFF,TGTGCCAGCAGAACGTTCGGGGGGAGCGGGGGGAATGAGCAGTTCTTC